This T cell receptor beta chain was obtained from a study of blood T cell repertoires in COVID-19. Study in general: Spain, Italy and the United States supplied samples that represented acute and convalescent COVID-19. The cDNA or gDNA used as material had been derived from T cells, B-cell-depleted T cells, or PBMCs.

Per the original methods: Cell counts per sample came from amplifying reference gene primers. The method was immunoSEQ multiplex PCR; TCRdb's version includes in-frame clones alone and lacks a portion of them. V and J calls and clone size follow that table, whereas D and trimming were derived from the DNA. The data show 150,000 to 200,000 clones, 87% seen once. The CDR3 runs to 18 residues. The sample was peripheral blood. V usage is TRBV21-1 and J usage is TRBJ1-1. TRBV21-1 represents a pseudogene. This TCR was recovered from a human donor in a cohort sampled during active COVID-19. CDR3 amino acids: CASSNTRTRRGANTEAFF. CDR3 nucleotides: TGTGCCAGCAGCAATACGCGAACACGACGGGGAGCAAACACTGAAGCTTTCTTT.